This T cell receptor beta chain was observed in a study of blood T cell repertoires in COVID-19. Whole-study context: Acute and convalescent COVID-19 samples came from the United States, Italy and Spain. T cells, B-cell-depleted T cells, or PBMCs supplied cDNA or gDNA.

Germline assignment: CDR1 SGHRS and CDR2 YFSETQ. J gave up 3 bases and V 8 bases, and 9 bases lay outside the gene matches. The CDR3 spans 14 residues. Original data processing: Estimation of nucleated cell counts was performed using reference gene primer amplification. Generated by immunoSEQ multiplex PCR, the TCRdb table keeps only in-frame clones and is missing some. Clone size and V and J calls were adopted from that table, with D and trimming inferred from the DNA. This table has 200,000 to 250,000 clones, roughly 90% appearing once. This receptor was obtained from a woman between 55 and 75 years old with acute or convalescent COVID-19. Material: peripheral blood. The V and J genes are TRBV5-1 and TRBJ2-5; 8 bases agree with TRBD1. In DNA, the CDR3 is TGCGCCAGTGGAGGGACAGGAGGGAAAGAGACCCAGTACTTC. Translated: CASGGTGGKETQYF.